The clone carrying this T cell receptor beta chain occurred a few times. These data belong to a study of blood T cells in healthy people across ages. Together with a sample-barcoded 5' primer, a J-beta primer mix was included in a second PCR lasting roughly 6 to 12 cycles. Every cDNA was tagged by a template-switch adaptor with 12 random nucleotides. One entry per CDR3 protein results from TCRdb running MiXCR on the 5' RACE reads. The sample has 450,000 to 650,000 distinct CDR3 sequences; around 24% are singletons. These data were also reused for a study on T cells of mothers and their children. That source notes: Slightly higher overlap, not significant, was seen in related mother-child pairs than in unrelated pairs.

This TCR was recovered from a boy aged 5-17 years in good health. The sample consisted of blood.

CDR3 nucleotides: TGCGCCAGCAGAAGGGGAGGACGTCTCCAGGAGACCCAGTACTTC. Amino acids: CASRRGGRLQETQYF. This chain uses TRBV5-1 with TRBJ2-5; D perhaps matches TRBD2 (6 bases). The V end lost 5 bases, the J end lost 5 bases, and 19 bases lay between the germline ends. This CDR3 has 15 amino acids. CDR1 is SGHRS and CDR2 is YFSETQ in the germline V gene.